These T cell receptor beta chains were read from a single sample in a study of response to subunit inactivated influenza vaccine. MiXCR, applied by TCRdb to the RT-PCR reads, yields one record per CDR3 protein. The sample holds hundreds of thousands of distinct CDR3 sequences, about 20% seen once. The sequenced sample was PBMCs from blood, obtained about 20 months after vaccination. The receptors derive from a man aged 45-69 years who received an inactivated influenza vaccine. CDR3s leave out the opening cysteine and the closing phenylalanine or tryptophan. Part of the rows lack a size; the others show once, few, many or a class for expanded clones.

j_gene,abundance,v_gene,CDR3aa
TRBJ1-2,few,TRBV4-2,ASSQDPGQDYYGYT
TRBJ2-1,few,TRBV11-2,ASRPTPGPGLAGNEQF
TRBJ1-5,NA,TRBV19,ASRTGQVINQPQH
TRBJ1-1,few,TRBV4-1,ASSLYWQPADTEAF
TRBJ2-7,once,TRBV5-1,ASSLGPGTGSYEQY
TRBJ1-1,NA,TRBV18,ASSPQGANTEAF
TRBJ1-2,few,TRBV4-1,ASSQDSDYGYT
TRBJ2-1,few,TRBV6-2/TRBV6-3,ASSPGGGYNEQF
TRBJ1-2,many,TRBV30,AWSQPGLSYGYT
TRBJ1-3,few,TRBV7-2,ASSLGASSGNTIY
TRBJ2-3,NA,TRBV7-2,ASRLAGILTDTQY
TRBJ2-3,few,TRBV4-1,ASSQVSMADTQY
TRBJ1-5,NA,TRBV5-6,ASSSWALDHQPQH
TRBJ2-4,few,TRBV6-1,ASSPGLADIKNIQY
TRBJ1-1,NA,TRBV19,ASSSPGQGDTEAF
TRBJ2-3,once,TRBV2,ASIGQGSTDTQY
TRBJ1-6,many,TRBV12-3/TRBV12-4,ASSFEGSPLH
TRBJ1-2,many,TRBV4-3,ASSQPRGVGQGLISGYT
TRBJ1-5,few,TRBV6-2/TRBV6-3,ASSYTTGFYSNQPQH
TRBJ2-7,few,TRBV6-5,ASSSGDASYEQY
TRBJ2-1,NA,TRBV18,ASSQPGQGYNEQF
TRBJ1-1,NA,TRBV29-1,SAGGAGAPNTEAF
TRBJ2-3,NA,TRBV20-1,SARDLAGGPADTQY
TRBJ2-5,NA,TRBV10-1,ASPNGGLLVETQY
TRBJ2-1,few,TRBV2,ASSEAAGFHNEQF
TRBJ2-6,NA,TRBV9,ASSQSHPGANVLT
TRBJ1-1,many,TRBV20-1,SASTGGWVGDTEAF
TRBJ1-4,NA,TRBV16,ASSYDRSNEKLF
TRBJ1-4,many,TRBV4-2,ASSQGTPTNEKLF
TRBJ2-1,NA,TRBV20-1,SATLAPIHNEQF
TRBJ1-2,few,TRBV3-1,ASSLRTPGTGKYGYT
TRBJ2-1,many,TRBV2,ASSVRNEQF
TRBJ2-7,NA,TRBV12-3/TRBV12-4,ASSLQGTGEQY
TRBJ2-2,NA,TRBV4-3,ASSYGLAGGTNTGELF
TRBJ1-2,few,TRBV5-1,ASSGQGTGYT
TRBJ2-7,NA,TRBV4-2,ASSHEYEQY
TRBJ2-7,NA,TRBV3-1,ASSQDLVAYEQY
TRBJ1-2,NA,TRBV6-5,ASSYNEKDYT
TRBJ1-4,few,TRBV29-1,SVGRQGTTNEKLF
TRBJ2-5,NA,TRBV6-6,ASSYRVETEY
TRBJ2-1,NA,TRBV20-1,SARDQGQGSYNEQF
TRBJ1-1,many,TRBV12-3/TRBV12-4,ASSLSSNTEAF
TRBJ1-5,NA,TRBV5-1,ASSQGQSSNQPQH
TRBJ2-2,NA,TRBV6-2/TRBV6-3,ASRPGANTGELF